These T cell receptor beta chains were read from a single sample in a study of blood T cell repertoires in COVID-19. This table comes from immunoSEQ multiplex PCR, and its TCRdb copy is limited to in-frame clones, with some not included. The sample shows about 210,000 clones, around 80% of them seen only once. What was sequenced was peripheral blood. These receptors all stem from a man aged 40-50 years who had recovered from COVID-19. CDR3s include the opening cysteine and the closing phenylalanine or tryptophan. Each record gives: J gene, clone size, D gene, V gene, CDR3 DNA, CDR3 protein. D genes are given only for firm matches. Clone size is stated in some rows and not others, as once, few, many or a class when expanded.

j_call: TRBJ2-5; clone_size: -; d_call: TRBD2; v_call: TRBV7-8; cdr3_nt: TGTGCCAGCAGCCTAGGGCGGGGGGGCTCTCGGAAGACCCAGTACTTC; cdr3_aa: CASSLGRGGSRKTQYF
j_call: TRBJ1-3; clone_size: -; d_call: -; v_call: TRBV3-1/TRBV3-2; cdr3_nt: TGTGCCAGCAGCCGAGGAGTCCCCCGCGGAAACACCATATATTTT; cdr3_aa: CASSRGVPRGNTIYF
j_call: TRBJ2-1; clone_size: once; d_call: -; v_call: TRBV10-1; cdr3_nt: TGCGCCAGCAGTGAGATGGCTAGCCGGGGCAATGAGCAGTTCTTC; cdr3_aa: CASSEMASRGNEQFF
j_call: TRBJ1-1; clone_size: once; d_call: -; v_call: TRBV3-1/TRBV3-2; cdr3_nt: TGTGCCAGCAGCCGTAGGGAGTTGAACACTGAAGCTTTCTTT; cdr3_aa: CASSRRELNTEAFF
j_call: TRBJ2-5; clone_size: -; d_call: -; v_call: TRBV19; cdr3_nt: TGTGCCAGTAGTATAGATTCGACCAGGCAAGAGACCCAGTACTTC; cdr3_aa: CASSIDSTRQETQYF
j_call: TRBJ1-1; clone_size: -; d_call: -; v_call: TRBV30; cdr3_nt: TGTGCCTGGGGGGGGTCCGAGGGAGGCACTGAAGCTTTCTTT; cdr3_aa: CAWGGSEGGTEAFF
j_call: TRBJ1-5; clone_size: -; d_call: TRBD1; v_call: TRBV30; cdr3_nt: TGTGCCTGGACCGGGGACAGCGAGCATCAGCCCCAGCATTTT; cdr3_aa: CAWTGDSEHQPQHF
j_call: TRBJ1-4; clone_size: -; d_call: TRBD1; v_call: TRBV30; cdr3_nt: TGTGCCTGGAGTATTTGGGGGACAGGCAATGAAAAACTGTTTTTT; cdr3_aa: CAWSIWGTGNEKLFF
j_call: TRBJ2-1; clone_size: -; d_call: -; v_call: TRBV18; cdr3_nt: TGTGCCAGCTCACCCCCCTCGCGGGTAAATGAGCAGTTCTTC; cdr3_aa: CASSPPSRVNEQFF
j_call: TRBJ1-2; clone_size: few; d_call: -; v_call: TRBV12-3/TRBV12-4; cdr3_nt: TGTGCCAGCAGTTTTAGGGGCGAGGGCTACACCTTC; cdr3_aa: CASSFRGEGYTF
j_call: TRBJ1-3; clone_size: -; d_call: -; v_call: TRBV7-2; cdr3_nt: TGTGCCAGCAGCTTAAGGCGGACTGGAAACACCATATATTTT; cdr3_aa: CASSLRRTGNTIYF
j_call: TRBJ2-7; clone_size: once; d_call: -; v_call: TRBV5-1; cdr3_nt: TGCGCCAGCAGCTTCCAGGGCTCCTACGAGCAGTACTTC; cdr3_aa: CASSFQGSYEQYF
j_call: TRBJ2-3; clone_size: -; d_call: TRBD2; v_call: TRBV19; cdr3_nt: TGTGCCAGTCCTACTAGCGGGAGTACAGATACGCAGTATTTT; cdr3_aa: CASPTSGSTDTQYF
j_call: TRBJ2-1; clone_size: once; d_call: TRBD2; v_call: TRBV30; cdr3_nt: TGTGCCTGGAGGGGGGACTATGACAATGAGCAGTTCTTC; cdr3_aa: CAWRGDYDNEQFF
j_call: TRBJ2-3; clone_size: -; d_call: -; v_call: TRBV10-1; cdr3_nt: TGCGCCAGCAGCGACCCTCTATGGGCTGGAGGGACGCAGTATTTT; cdr3_aa: CASSDPLWAGGTQYF
j_call: TRBJ2-3; clone_size: once; d_call: -; v_call: TRBV9; cdr3_nt: TGTGCCAGCAGCGTGCGGCCGGAACGCACAGATACGCAGTATTTT; cdr3_aa: CASSVRPERTDTQYF
j_call: TRBJ1-1; clone_size: -; d_call: -; v_call: TRBV18; cdr3_nt: TGTGCCAGCTCAGAAACAGCTGAAGCTTTCTTT; cdr3_aa: CASSETAEAFF
j_call: TRBJ2-1; clone_size: -; d_call: -; v_call: TRBV4-1; cdr3_nt: TGCGCCAGCAGCCAACAGGACGGGAGCTCCTACAATGAGCAGTTCTTC; cdr3_aa: CASSQQDGSSYNEQFF
j_call: TRBJ1-6; clone_size: -; d_call: -; v_call: TRBV5-6; cdr3_nt: TGTGCCAGCAGCCGAAGGGAGGGGGTGCAATCACCCCTCCACTTT; cdr3_aa: CASSRREGVQSPLHF
j_call: TRBJ2-7; clone_size: -; d_call: TRBD2; v_call: TRBV30; cdr3_nt: TGTGCCTGGAGTTCGCCCCGGACTAGCGGGTTTTACGAGCAGTACTTC; cdr3_aa: CAWSSPRTSGFYEQYF
j_call: TRBJ2-5; clone_size: once; d_call: -; v_call: TRBV5-1; cdr3_nt: TGCGCCAGCAGCTTGGAAGGAGTACTACAAGAGACCCAGTACTTC; cdr3_aa: CASSLEGVLQETQYF